The 21 T cell receptor beta chains listed next were all sequenced from one sample in a study of early T cells in non-severe SARS-CoV-2 infection. One entry per CDR3 protein, called by TCRdb with MiXCR from the 5' RACE reads. The sample yields tens of thousands of distinct CDR3 sequences, under 14% seen once. Input material: whole blood. These receptors were obtained from an adult who was a healthcare worker with PCR-confirmed SARS-CoV-2 infection or an uninfected control (not recorded which).

Many counts were recorded for this clonotype. The chain joins TRBV7-6 to TRBJ2-2; TRBD2 matches 11 bases. The junction had 8 bases not matched to a gene; V was cut back by 5 bases and J by 6 bases. The CDR3 runs 16 residues. The germline V gene has CDR1 SGHVS and CDR2 FNYEAQ. CDR3 sequence: CASSEFSGRAAGELFF. As DNA, the CDR3 is TGTGCCAGCAGCGAATTTAGCGGGAGGGCCGCCGGGGAGCTGTTTTTT. Drawing the rest from reference TRBV7-6 and TRBJ2-2, the complete variable domain is GAGVSQSPRYKVTKRGQDVALRCDPISGHVSLYWYRQALGQGPEFLTYFNYEAQQDKSGLPNDRFSAERPEGSISTLTIQRTEQRDSAMYRCASSEFSGRAAGELFFGEGSRLTVL.

This clonotype appeared many times. The V gene is TRBV5-1, the J gene TRBJ2-3; D is perhaps TRBD1 or TRBD2 (5 bases each). V lost 3 bases, J lost 6 bases, and 11 bases lay in between. Germline V gives CDR1 SGHRS, CDR2 YFSETQ. The CDR3 runs 13 residues. CDR3 residues: CASSSQGGDTQYF. CDR3 sequence (DNA): TGCGCCAGCAGCTCCCAGGGCGGGGATACGCAGTATTTT.

The V and J genes are TRBV20-1 and TRBJ2-1; tentative D call: TRBD2 (6 bases). This CDR3 is built from 14 residues. V dropped 3 bases and J dropped 4 bases, with 13 bases sitting between them. The germline CDR1 and CDR2 sequences are DFQATT and SNEGSKA (reference sequence). The CDR3: CSASSGLQYNEQFF. CDR3 coding DNA: TGCAGTGCTAGTTCGGGACTGCAATACAATGAGCAGTTCTTC.

Details on this clonotype: It is unclear where the CDR3 begins or ends on the DNA, so no DNA is shown, and the CDR3 is as TCRdb lists it. The chain couples TRBV3-1 to TRBJ1-6. The CDR3 contains 16 residues when both ends are counted. Germline V gives CDR1 LGHDT, CDR2 YNNKEL (reference sequence). CDR3 sequence: CASSQNVWERDSPLHF.

The chain is built from TRBV12-3 or TRBV12-4 and TRBJ2-3; no clear D. The CDR3 runs 15 residues. The V and J ends lost 3 bases and 7 bases respectively, with 17 bases between them. The CDR3 is CASSFYEPSSYTQYF. CDR3 DNA: TGTGCCAGCAGTTTTTACGAACCATCCTCATATACGCAGTATTTT.

This clonotype has ten or more counts. This chain links TRBV20-1 with TRBJ2-4; 7 bases align to TRBD1. The CDR3 spans 18 residues. Looked up from germline, CDR1 is DFQATT and CDR2 is SNEGSKA (reference sequence). Trimming removed 5 bases from V and 0 bases from J; junction bases left unmatched: 16. This CDR3 is CSAGYISMTGLAKNIQYF. CDR3 DNA sequence: TGCAGTGCTGGATACATTTCTATGACAGGGCTAGCCAAAAACATTCAGTACTTC.

The rearrangement joins TRBV29-1 to TRBJ2-4, with 15 bases fitting TRBD2. The ends lost 6 bases at V and 2 bases at J; junction bases unmatched: 5. The CDR3 extends over 16 amino acids. Germline V gene sequence: CDR1 SQVTM, CDR2 ANQGSEA. The CDR3 bases are TGCAGCGTCCGGACTAGCGGGAGGGGCACCAAAAACATTCAGTACTTC. Its protein product is CSVRTSGRGTKNIQYF.

The chain is built from TRBV28 and TRBJ1-4, with a tentative D call TRBD1 (6 bases). The germline V gene encodes CDR1 MDHEN and CDR2 SYDVKM. The V end lost 3 bases, the J end lost 3 bases, and 8 bases lay between the germline ends. The length of the CDR3 is 14 residues. The CDR3 DNA sequence: TGTGCCAGCAGTTTCGGGACATCTAATGAAAAACTGTTTTTT. As protein: CASSFGTSNEKLFF.

The sample holds a few counts of this clonotype. The chain joins TRBV6-2 or TRBV6-3 to TRBJ1-4; D remains ambiguous. V dropped 8 bases and J dropped 4 bases, with 11 bases sitting between them. CDR3 length: 13 residues. Germline V gene sequence: CDR1 MNHEY, CDR2 SVGEGT. The CDR3 DNA is TGTGCCAGCGGAATTTACAGTAATGAAAAACTGTTTTTT. It encodes CASGIYSNEKLFF.

The genes are TRBV13 and TRBJ2-7; D is possibly TRBD1 (6 bases). The V end was cut by 8 bases, the J end by 0 bases, with 14 bases between. Germline CDR1 is PRHDT and CDR2 is FYEKMQ (reference sequence). The CDR3 is made up of 14 amino acids. CDR3 in DNA: TGTGCCAGCCGCAGGGGCGTAGGCTCCTACGAGCAGTACTTC. This codes for CASRRGVGSYEQYF. The full variable domain, in which reference TRBV13 and TRBJ2-7 provide the parts outside the CDR3, is AAGVIQSPRHLIKEKRETATLKCYPIPRHDTVYWYQQGPGQDPQFLISFYEKMQSDKGSIPDRFSAQQFSDYHSELNMSSLELGDSALYFCASRRGVGSYEQYFGPGTRLTVT.

This clonotype was counted ten times or more. The J gene is TRBJ2-2, the V gene TRBV6-1; D may correspond to TRBD1 or TRBD2 (5 bases each). The germline gives CDR1 MNHNS, CDR2 SASEGT. The CDR3 is 15 residues long. The ends were cut back, 8 bases at V and 5 bases at J, with 18 bases in the middle. DNA of the CDR3: TGTGCCAGCGGCCGAGGGGAGCAGGGTACCGGGGAGCTGTTTTTT. Translated, it gives CASGRGEQGTGELFF.

This clonotype has just a few counts. The genes are TRBV29-1 and TRBJ1-1; D ambiguous. CDR3 length: 14 amino acids. The germline V and J ends were trimmed by 1 base and 4 bases, with 13 bases remaining between them. Germline lookup yields CDR1 SQVTM and CDR2 ANQGSEA. The chain's CDR3 is CSVEVLGMGTEAFF. Here the CDR3 DNA reads TGCAGCGTTGAAGTACTAGGGATGGGCACTGAAGCTTTCTTT.

This clonotype has only one observation. The chain links TRBV29-1 to TRBJ1-4; unclear D gene. V was trimmed by 6 bases and J by 7 bases, leaving 12 bases between them. There are 12 residues in the CDR3. Germline lookup yields CDR1 SQVTM and CDR2 ANQGSEA. The DNA for the CDR3 is TGCAGCGTCTTGGACGAGGGTGAAAAACTGTTTTTT. This sequence encodes CSVLDEGEKLFF.

This clonotype was detected a few times. This CDR3 reads CSAIRPGVARVTDTQYF. The CDR3, as DNA: TGCAGTGCTATCAGACCGGGGGTGGCGAGGGTCACAGATACGCAGTATTTT. The chain uses TRBV20-1 and TRBJ2-3; D possibly corresponds to TRBD2 (6 bases). Germline V gene sequence: CDR1 DFQATT, CDR2 SNEGSKA (reference sequence). V lost 4 bases and J lost 2, with 22 bases in between. The CDR3 has 17 amino acids.

There are a few counts of this clonotype. The rearrangement uses TRBV11-2 and TRBJ2-1; 10 nucleotides line up with TRBD2. With 1 base clipped from V and 7 bases from J, the junction kept 4 bases outside the gene matches. The V gene's germline CDR1 is SGHAT and CDR2 FQNNGV. This CDR3 is built from 15 residues. The CDR3 loop is CASSLASGGENEQFF. CDR3 nucleotides: TGTGCCAGCAGCTTAGCCAGCGGGGGGGAAAATGAGCAGTTCTTC.

There are many counts of this clonotype. The chain carries TRBV5-1 and TRBJ1-1; TRBD1 is a possible D gene (6 bases). The length of the CDR3 is 14 residues. Trimming removed 4 bases from V and 3 bases from J, with 13 bases in between. CDR1 and CDR2 (germline): SGHRS, YFSETQ. The CDR3 DNA sequence: TGCGCCAGCAGCCCCCAGGGGTTCTACACTGAAGCTTTCTTT. Protein: CASSPQGFYTEAFF.

CDR3 loop: CASSRIQGGNTEAFF. The CDR3 nucleotides read TGTGCCAGCAGCCGAATTCAGGGGGGAAACACTGAAGCTTTCTTT. The V call is TRBV7-9, the J call TRBJ1-1; 7 bases map to TRBD1. CDR3 size: 15 residues. The trim removed 5 bases at V and 2 bases at J, leaving 8 bases unmatched. Germline CDR1 reads SEHNR; CDR2 reads FQNEAQ (reference sequence).

There are many counts of this clonotype. The chain combines TRBV7-8 with TRBJ1-5, with D perhaps TRBD1 (5 bases). The V gene lost 1 base and the J gene lost 5 bases, with 15 bases spanning the gap. The germline V gene has CDR1 SGHVS and CDR2 FQNEAQ. The CDR3 is made up of 16 amino acids. The CDR3 loop reads CASSLVRGRRDQPQHF. The DNA of the CDR3 is TGTGCCAGCAGCTTAGTAAGGGGCCGTCGGGATCAGCCCCAGCATTTT. Full variable domain (remainder filled in from reference TRBV7-8 and TRBJ1-5): GAGVSQSPRYKVAKRGQDVALRCDPISGHVSLFWYQQALGQGPEFLTYFQNEAQLDKSGLPSDRFFAERPEGSVSTLKIQRTQQEDSAVYLCASSLVRGRRDQPQHFGDGTRLSIL.

V gene TRBV30 combines with J gene TRBJ2-7; tentative D call: TRBD2 (5 bases). This CDR3 is 13 amino acids long. CDR1 and CDR2 from the germline V gene are GTSNPN and SVGIG (reference sequence). V was clipped by 1 base and J by 2 bases, with 9 bases between them. The CDR3 nucleotides are TGTGCCTGGAGTGAGGACTGGACCTACGAGCAGTACTTC. Protein product: CAWSEDWTYEQYF.

This clonotype was detected a few times. J is TRBJ1-2 and V is TRBV20-1; D might be TRBD1 (6 bases). The length of the CDR3 is 18 residues. Germline V CDR1 and CDR2: DFQATT, SNEGSKA (reference sequence). Trimming took 1 base from V and 5 from J, leaving 26 bases between them. The CDR3 sequence: CSARGLPLRGGFGYGYTF. In DNA form, the CDR3 reads TGCAGTGCTAGAGGATTACCCCTGCGTGGGGGCTTTGGGTATGGCTACACCTTC.

The sample holds a few counts of this clonotype. The chain is built from TRBV7-8 and TRBJ2-7; TRBD1 might be the D (5 bases). Germline CDR1 is SGHVS and CDR2 is FQNEAQ. With 5 bases removed from V and 3 bases from J, the gap between germline ends came to 11 bases. This CDR3 region has 13 residues. CDR3 in DNA: TGTGCCAGCAGCACAGCAGGGATCTACGAGCAGTACTTC. The encoded protein is CASSTAGIYEQYF. The entire variable domain, with the rest obtained from reference TRBV7-8 and TRBJ2-7, is as follows: GAGVSQSPRYKVAKRGQDVALRCDPISGHVSLFWYQQALGQGPEFLTYFQNEAQLDKSGLPSDRFFAERPEGSVSTLKIQRTQQEDSAVYLCASSTAGIYEQYFGPGTRLTVT.